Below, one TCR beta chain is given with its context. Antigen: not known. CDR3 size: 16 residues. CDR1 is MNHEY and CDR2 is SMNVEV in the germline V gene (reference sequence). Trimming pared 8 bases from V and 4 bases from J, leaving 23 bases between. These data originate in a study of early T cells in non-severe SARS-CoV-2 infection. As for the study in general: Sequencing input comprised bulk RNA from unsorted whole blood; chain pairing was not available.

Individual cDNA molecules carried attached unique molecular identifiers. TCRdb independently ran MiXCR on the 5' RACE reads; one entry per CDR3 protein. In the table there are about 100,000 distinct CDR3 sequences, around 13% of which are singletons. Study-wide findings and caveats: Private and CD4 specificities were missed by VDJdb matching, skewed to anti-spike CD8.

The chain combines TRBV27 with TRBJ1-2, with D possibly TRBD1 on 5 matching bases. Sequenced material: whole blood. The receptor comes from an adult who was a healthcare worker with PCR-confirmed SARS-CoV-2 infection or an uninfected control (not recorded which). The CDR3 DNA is TGTGCCAGCGGGTTTTCCAGCGCAGGGAGGACCTATGGCTACACCTTC. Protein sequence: CASGFSSAGRTYGYTF.